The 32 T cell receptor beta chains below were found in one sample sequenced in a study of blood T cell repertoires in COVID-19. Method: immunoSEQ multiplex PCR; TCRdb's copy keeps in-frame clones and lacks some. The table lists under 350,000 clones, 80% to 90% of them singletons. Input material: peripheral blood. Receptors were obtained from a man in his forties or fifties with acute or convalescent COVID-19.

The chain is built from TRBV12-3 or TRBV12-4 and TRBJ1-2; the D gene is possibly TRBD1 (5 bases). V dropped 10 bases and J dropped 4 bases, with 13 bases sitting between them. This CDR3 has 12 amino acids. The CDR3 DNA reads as TGTGCCACCTTGGGGGGAGGCTATGGCTACACCTTC. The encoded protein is CATLGGGYGYTF.

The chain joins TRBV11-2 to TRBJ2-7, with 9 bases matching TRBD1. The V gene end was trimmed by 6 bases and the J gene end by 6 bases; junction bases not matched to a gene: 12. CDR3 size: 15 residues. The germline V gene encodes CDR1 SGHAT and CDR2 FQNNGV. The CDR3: CASRRTGGEYIEQYF. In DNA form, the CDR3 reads TGTGCCAGCAGGCGTACAGGGGGCGAGTATATCGAGCAGTACTTC.

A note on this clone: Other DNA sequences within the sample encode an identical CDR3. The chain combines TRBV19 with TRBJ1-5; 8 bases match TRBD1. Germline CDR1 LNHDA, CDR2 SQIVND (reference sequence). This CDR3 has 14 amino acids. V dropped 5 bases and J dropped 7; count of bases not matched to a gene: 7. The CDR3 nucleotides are TGTGCCAGTAGTTTCGGACAGGGCGGGCAGCCCCAGCATTTT. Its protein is CASSFGQGGQPQHF.

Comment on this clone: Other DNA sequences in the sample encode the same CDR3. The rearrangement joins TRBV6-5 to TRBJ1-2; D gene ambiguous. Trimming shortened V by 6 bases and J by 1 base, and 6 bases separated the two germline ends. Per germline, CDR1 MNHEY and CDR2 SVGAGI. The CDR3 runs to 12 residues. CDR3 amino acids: CASRGVNYGYTF. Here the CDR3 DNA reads TGTGCCAGCAGGGGCGTTAACTATGGCTACACCTTC.

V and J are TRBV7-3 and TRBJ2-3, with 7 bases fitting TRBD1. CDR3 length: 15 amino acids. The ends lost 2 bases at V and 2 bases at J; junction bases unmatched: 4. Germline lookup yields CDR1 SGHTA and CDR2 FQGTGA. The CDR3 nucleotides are TGTGCCAGCAGCTTAGATAGGGGGCCCACAGATACGCAGTATTTT. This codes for CASSLDRGPTDTQYF. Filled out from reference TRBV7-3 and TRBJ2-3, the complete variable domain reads GAGVSQTPSNKVTEKGKYVELRCDPISGHTALYWYRQSLGQGPEFLIYFQGTGAADDSGLPNDRFFAVRPEGSVSTLKIQRTERGDSAVYLCASSLDRGPTDTQYFGPGTRLTVL.

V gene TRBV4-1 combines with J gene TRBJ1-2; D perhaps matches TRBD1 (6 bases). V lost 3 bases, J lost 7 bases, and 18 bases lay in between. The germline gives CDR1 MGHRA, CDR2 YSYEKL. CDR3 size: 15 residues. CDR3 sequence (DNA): TGCGCCAGCAGCCAGAGGGACACCCTTTCGATTGGCTACACCTTC. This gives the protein CASSQRDTLSIGYTF.

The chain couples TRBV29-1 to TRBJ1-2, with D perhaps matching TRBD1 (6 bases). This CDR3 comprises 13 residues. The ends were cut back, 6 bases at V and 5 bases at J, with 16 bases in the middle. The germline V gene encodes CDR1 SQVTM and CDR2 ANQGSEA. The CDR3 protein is CSVSSGQAYGYTF. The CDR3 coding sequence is TGCAGCGTCAGTTCGGGACAAGCTTATGGCTACACCTTC.

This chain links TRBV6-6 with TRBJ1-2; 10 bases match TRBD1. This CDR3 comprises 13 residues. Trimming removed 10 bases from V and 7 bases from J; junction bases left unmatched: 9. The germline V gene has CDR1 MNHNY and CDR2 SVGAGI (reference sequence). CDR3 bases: TGTGCCACCGGCCCGACAGGGGGCAGTGGCTACACCTTC. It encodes CATGPTGGSGYTF.

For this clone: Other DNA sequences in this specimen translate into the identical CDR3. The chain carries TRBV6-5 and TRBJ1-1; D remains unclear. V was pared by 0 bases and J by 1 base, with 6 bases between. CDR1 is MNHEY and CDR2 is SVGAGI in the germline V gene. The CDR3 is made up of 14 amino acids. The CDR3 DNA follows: TGTGCCAGCAGTTACTCGAGAGGGAACACTGAAGCTTTCTTT. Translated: CASSYSRGNTEAFF.

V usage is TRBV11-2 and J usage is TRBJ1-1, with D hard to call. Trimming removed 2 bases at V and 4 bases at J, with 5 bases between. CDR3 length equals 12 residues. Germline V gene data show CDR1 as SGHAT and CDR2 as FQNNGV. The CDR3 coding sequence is TGTGCCAGCAGCTTATACGGCACTGAAGCTTTCTTT. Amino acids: CASSLYGTEAFF. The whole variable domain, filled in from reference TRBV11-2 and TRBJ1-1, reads EAGVAQSPRYKIIEKRQSVAFWCNPISGHATLYWYQQILGQGPKLLIQFQNNGVVDDSQLPKDRFSAERLKGVDSTLKIQPAKLEDSAVYLCASSLYGTEAFFGQGTRLTVV.

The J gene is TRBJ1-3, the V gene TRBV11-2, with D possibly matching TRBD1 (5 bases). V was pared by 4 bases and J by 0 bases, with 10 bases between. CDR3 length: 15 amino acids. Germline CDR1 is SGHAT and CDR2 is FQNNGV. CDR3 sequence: CASSWGPLSGNTIYF. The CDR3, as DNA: TGTGCCAGCAGCTGGGGCCCTCTCTCTGGAAACACCATATATTTT.

CDR3 loop: CASSFRDRLNYGYTF. CDR3 nucleotides: TGTGCCAGCAGCTTTAGGGACAGACTTAACTATGGCTACACCTTC. This chain links TRBV5-4 with TRBJ1-2; 7 nucleotides agree with TRBD1. In germline, CDR1 is SGHNT, CDR2 YYREEE (reference sequence). The CDR3 totals 15 residues. Trimming at V came to 2 bases and at J to 1 base, leaving 5 bases not matched to a gene.

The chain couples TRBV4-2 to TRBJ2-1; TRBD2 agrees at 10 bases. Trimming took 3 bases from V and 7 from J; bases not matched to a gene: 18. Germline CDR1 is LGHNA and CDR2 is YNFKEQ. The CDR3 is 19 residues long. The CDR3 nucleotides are TGTGCCAGCAGCCATGGGGCGCTAGCGGGGGACCCCTGGGGAAATGAGCAGTTCTTC. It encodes CASSHGALAGDPWGNEQFF.

CDR3 nucleotides: TGTGCCAGCAGTCCCGGGACAGCGAACACTGAAGCTTTCTTT. It is translated as CASSPGTANTEAFF. The V gene is TRBV6-2 or TRBV6-3, the J gene TRBJ1-1; 7 nucleotides line up with TRBD1. The CDR3 length is 14 residues. Germline V CDR1 and CDR2: MNHEY, SVGEGT. With V trimmed by 5 bases and J by 1 base, 4 bases remained unmatched.

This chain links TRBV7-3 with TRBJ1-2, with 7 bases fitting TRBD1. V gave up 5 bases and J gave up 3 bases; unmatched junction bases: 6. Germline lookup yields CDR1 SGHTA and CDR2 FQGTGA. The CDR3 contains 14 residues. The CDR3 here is CASSPGGAHYGYTF. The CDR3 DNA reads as TGTGCCAGCAGCCCAGGGGGAGCCCACTATGGCTACACCTTC.

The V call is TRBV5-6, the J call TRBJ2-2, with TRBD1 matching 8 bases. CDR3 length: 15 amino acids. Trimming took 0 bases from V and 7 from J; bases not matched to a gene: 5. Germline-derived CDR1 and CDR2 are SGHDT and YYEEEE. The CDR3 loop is CASSLVGQEYGELFF. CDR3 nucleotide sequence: TGTGCCAGCAGCTTGGTGGGACAGGAATACGGGGAGCTGTTTTTT.

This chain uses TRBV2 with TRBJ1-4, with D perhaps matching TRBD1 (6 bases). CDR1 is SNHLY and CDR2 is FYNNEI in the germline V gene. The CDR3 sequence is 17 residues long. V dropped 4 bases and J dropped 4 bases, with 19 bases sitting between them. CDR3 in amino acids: CASSGPNREPINEKLFF. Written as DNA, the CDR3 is TGTGCCAGCAGTGGACCAAACAGGGAACCAATTAATGAAAAACTGTTTTTT.

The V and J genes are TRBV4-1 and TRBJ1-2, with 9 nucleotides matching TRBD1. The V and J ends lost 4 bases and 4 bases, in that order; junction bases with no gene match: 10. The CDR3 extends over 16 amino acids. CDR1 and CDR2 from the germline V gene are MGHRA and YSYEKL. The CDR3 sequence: CASSRDSGTGFYGYTF. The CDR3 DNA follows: TGCGCCAGCAGCCGAGACTCCGGGACAGGGTTCTATGGCTACACCTTC.

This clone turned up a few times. The CDR3 sequence: CASSYTDRGPQETQYF. CDR3 nucleotide sequence: TGTGCCAGCAGCTATACCGACAGGGGGCCCCAAGAGACCCAGTACTTC. V gene TRBV7-8 combines with J gene TRBJ2-5, with 10 bases that match TRBD1. CDR3 size: 16 residues. Germline loops: CDR1 SGHVS, CDR2 FQNEAQ. Unmatched junction bases numbered 6, after V lost 4 bases and J lost 1 base.

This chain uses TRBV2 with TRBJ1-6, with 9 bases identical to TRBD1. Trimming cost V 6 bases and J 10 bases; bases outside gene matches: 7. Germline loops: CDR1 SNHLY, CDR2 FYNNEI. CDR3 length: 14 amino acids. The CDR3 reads CASSPQGAQSPLHF. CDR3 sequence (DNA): TGTGCCAGCAGCCCACAGGGGGCACAATCACCCCTCCACTTT. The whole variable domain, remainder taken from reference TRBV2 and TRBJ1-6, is EPEVTQTPSHQVTQMGQEVILRCVPISNHLYFYWYRQILGQKVEFLVSFYNNEISEKSEIFDDQFSVERPDGSNFTLKIRSTKLEDSAMYFCASSPQGAQSPLHFGNGTRLTVT.

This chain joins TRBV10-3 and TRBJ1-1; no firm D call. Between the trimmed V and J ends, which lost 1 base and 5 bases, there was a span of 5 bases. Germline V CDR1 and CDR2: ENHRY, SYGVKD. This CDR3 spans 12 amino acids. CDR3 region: CAISEYETEAFF. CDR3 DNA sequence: TGTGCCATCAGTGAGTATGAGACTGAAGCTTTCTTT.

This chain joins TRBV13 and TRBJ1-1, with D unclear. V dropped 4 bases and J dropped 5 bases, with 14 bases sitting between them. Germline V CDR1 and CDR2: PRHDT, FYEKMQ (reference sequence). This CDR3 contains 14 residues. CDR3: CASSSRVARTEAFF. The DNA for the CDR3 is TGTGCCAGCAGCTCGCGGGTAGCCCGGACTGAAGCTTTCTTT.

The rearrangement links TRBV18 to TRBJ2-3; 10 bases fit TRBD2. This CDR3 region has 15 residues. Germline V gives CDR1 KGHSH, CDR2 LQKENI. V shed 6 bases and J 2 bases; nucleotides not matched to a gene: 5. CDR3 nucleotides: TGTGCCAGCTCTCTCCTAGCGGGGGTCACAGATACGCAGTATTTT. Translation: CASSLLAGVTDTQYF.

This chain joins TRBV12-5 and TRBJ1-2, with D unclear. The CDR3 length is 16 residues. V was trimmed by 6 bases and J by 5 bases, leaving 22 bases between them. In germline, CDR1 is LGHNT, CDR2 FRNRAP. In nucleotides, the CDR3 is TGTGCTAGTGGCCGAACGGAGGGAGCGGGTCTTTATGGCTACACCTTC. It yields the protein CASGRTEGAGLYGYTF.

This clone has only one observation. The CDR3 protein is CASSLMLAGRYNEQFF. CDR3 DNA sequence: TGTGCCAGCAGCTTGATGTTGGCAGGGAGGTACAATGAGCAGTTCTTC. The chain is built from TRBV5-6 and TRBJ2-1, with D possibly being TRBD2 (6 bases). The V gene lost 1 base and the J gene lost 4 bases, with 15 bases spanning the gap. Germline CDR1 is SGHDT and CDR2 is YYEEEE. The CDR3 consists of 16 residues.

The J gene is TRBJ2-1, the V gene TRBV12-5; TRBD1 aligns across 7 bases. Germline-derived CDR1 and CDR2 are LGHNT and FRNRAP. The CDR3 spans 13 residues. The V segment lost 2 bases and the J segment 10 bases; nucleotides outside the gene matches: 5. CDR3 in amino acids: CASGLSQGQEQFF. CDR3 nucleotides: TGTGCTAGTGGTTTGTCCCAGGGACAGGAGCAGTTCTTC.

CDR3 amino acids: CASSHLNIGQGEGGYTF. The DNA of the CDR3 is TGTGCCAGCAGCCACCTTAACATCGGACAGGGGGAAGGAGGCTACACCTTC. The V gene is TRBV4-2, the J gene TRBJ1-2, with 10 bases identical to TRBD1. Germline assignment: CDR1 LGHNA and CDR2 YNFKEQ. CDR3 size: 17 residues. The V and J ends lost 3 bases and 8 bases, in that order; junction bases with no gene match: 15.

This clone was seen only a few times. The CDR3 region has the DNA TGTGCCACCAGCGGCACCGAGGGGACAGGGACCCGCTACACCTTC. It yields the protein CATSGTEGTGTRYTF. This chain joins TRBV15 and TRBJ1-2; TRBD1 matches 9 bases. The CDR3 contains 15 residues. The germline gives CDR1 LNHNV, CDR2 YYDKDF (reference sequence). The J segment lost 9 bases and the V segment lost 5 bases, leaving 13 bases of the junction unmatched.

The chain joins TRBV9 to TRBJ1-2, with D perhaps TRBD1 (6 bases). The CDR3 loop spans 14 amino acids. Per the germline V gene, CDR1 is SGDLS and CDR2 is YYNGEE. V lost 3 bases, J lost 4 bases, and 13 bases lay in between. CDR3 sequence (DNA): TGTGCCAGCAGCGCAAGGGGGGGTAGCTATGGCTACACCTTC. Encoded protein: CASSARGGSYGYTF.

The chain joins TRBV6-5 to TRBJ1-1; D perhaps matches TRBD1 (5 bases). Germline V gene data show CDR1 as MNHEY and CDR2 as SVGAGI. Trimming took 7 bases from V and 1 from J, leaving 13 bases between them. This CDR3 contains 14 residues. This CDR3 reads CASTNRGQNTEAFF. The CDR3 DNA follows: TGTGCCAGCACCAATAGGGGTCAGAACACTGAAGCTTTCTTT.

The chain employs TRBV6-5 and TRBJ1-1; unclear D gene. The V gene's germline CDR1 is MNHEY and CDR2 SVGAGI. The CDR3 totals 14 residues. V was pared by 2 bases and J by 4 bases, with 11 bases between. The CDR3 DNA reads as TGTGCCAGCAGTTACCGGAGGAAGGGCACTGAAGCTTTCTTT. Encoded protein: CASSYRRKGTEAFF.

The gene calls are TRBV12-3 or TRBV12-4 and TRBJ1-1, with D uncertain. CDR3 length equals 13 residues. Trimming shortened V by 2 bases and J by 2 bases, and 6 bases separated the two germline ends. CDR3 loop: CASSLILNTEAFF. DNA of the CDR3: TGTGCCAGCAGTTTAATCCTAAACACTGAAGCTTTCTTT.